This TCR beta chain was sequenced during a study of control samples from healthy donors and cancer patients. CDR1 and CDR2 from the germline V gene are MGHRA and YSYEKL. The CDR3 is 17 residues long. V was cut by 2 bases and J by 1 base, with 17 bases left in between. The protocol was immunoSEQ multiplex PCR, while the TCRdb copy is restricted to in-frame clones and leaves out a portion. The table lists around 28,000 clones, 85% to 90% of them singletons. Material for sequencing was PBMCs. The chain has TRBV4-1 and TRBJ1-1; D ambiguous. The origin of this receptor is a woman aged 40 to 49 with lung cancer. CDR3 protein: CASSQNGRRWQNTEAFF. CDR3 sequence (DNA): TGCGCCAGCAGCCAAAATGGCCGGCGGTGGCAGAACACTGAAGCTTTCTTT.